This T cell receptor beta chain was captured in a study of blood T cell repertoires in COVID-19 (dated by TCRdb to the early 2020s). A note on the overall study: Samples from collaborators originated in the United States, Italy and Spain and spanned both the acute and convalescent phases of COVID-19. The repertoires were made available in a free public database intended to serve as a resource for research on the immune response to SARS-CoV-2. Sample metadata almost always included a de-identified subject ID, COVID-19 status, age in years and sex. Where HLA class I and class II types were available, the types were taken from metadata supplied by the sample provider, not from assay-based typing. The samples were drawn from two sources: the first 160 participants of the ongoing ImmuneRACE study, and fewer than 1,500 subjects contributed by 6 global collaborators. The dataset comprised deeply sampled blood TCRbeta repertoires from subjects exposed to, actively infected with, or recovered from COVID-19. The prospective study material was composed of cDNA or gDNA derived from T cells, B-cell-depleted T cells, or PBMCs.

V is shortened by 10 bases, J by 3 bases, and the region joining them spans 19 bases. The CDR3, from cysteine to phenylalanine, totals 15 residues. The entry retains the CDR3 DNA only, 45 bases that are in frame from base 1. The CDR1 and CDR2 encoded by the germline V gene (reference sequence) are LNHDA and SQIVND. The research as a whole found: The amount of clinical and demographic metadata varied by source and participant and was provided uncurated.

Participants in the prospective study were aged roughly 18 to 100 years, lived in 20 to 25 United States geographic areas, and enrolled through a virtual design. In the prospective study, participants were assigned to cohorts based on the clinical history participants reported in a screening survey and a study questionnaire. For ImmuneRACE Cohort 3, a participant was defined as recovered based on two consecutive negative NP/OP PCR tests, clearance by a healthcare professional, or resolution of symptoms. Mobile phlebotomists in the prospective study collected whole blood, serum and a nasopharyngeal or oropharyngeal swab from every participant. Over an approximately 2-month period, participants in the prospective study had the option of providing additional blood draws and questionnaires. Blood samples from the prospective study were shipped frozen or at room temperature prior to DNA extraction.

The immunoSEQ Assay, a bias-controlled multiplex PCR, was used to amplify TCRbeta CDR3 regions from genomic DNA. The study's own analysis went as follows. The number of nucleated cells in each sample was estimated by amplification of reference gene primers within the assay. To quantify the absolute abundance of each unique TCRbeta CDR3 rearrangement, sequence reads were collapsed and filtered. For each sample, productive Simpson clonality was calculated as the square root of Simpson's diversity index across productive rearrangements. The immuneACCESS repertoire file appears here via TCRdb, limited to in-frame rearrangements. These files lack a portion of the clones; in checked studies, under half of the deficit traces to unresolved V genes, and the cause of the others is not known. That table supplies the V and J calls and clone size; D and trimming were determined from the DNA. The sample table records fewer than 450,000 clones; about nine tenths of these occur just once. Approximately 0.55% of the sample goes to the ten largest clones.

Of note for this clone: Its antigen is currently not known. Base-call qualities are not available, and no considerably larger clone is one nucleotide away.

This receptor chain uses TRBV19 and TRBJ2-1; TRBD1 might be the D gene, on 6 matching bases. The sequence was collected from a young man who had recovered from COVID-19. The sequenced sample consisted of PBMCs or T cells enriched from blood (not recorded which). Here is the DNA: TGTGCCACTACCCACCGGGACACTCTCTACAATGAGCAGTTCTTC. Translated, this is CATTHRDTLYNEQFF.